The 24 T cell receptor beta chains listed next were all sequenced from one sample in a study of T and B cells in COVID-19 patients. TRB was amplified from around 250-500 ng of blood genomic DNA. TRB rearrangements were amplified by multiplex PCR with BIOMED2 TRB-A/B primers. TCRdb processed the multiplex PCR reads anew with MiXCR; each CDR3 protein has one entry. This repertoire shows tens of thousands of distinct CDR3 sequences, approximately 30% found once; its top ten account for around 2.1%. Input material: blood. These receptors originate from a human donor who had recovered from COVID-19.

In this sample, this clonotype turned up a few times. The chain uses TRBV5-5 and TRBJ1-2; tentatively, D is TRBD1 (6 bases). The V end lost 3 bases, the J end lost 8 bases, and 11 bases lay between the germline ends. Germline V gene lookup returns CDR1 SGHKS and CDR2 YYEKEE (reference sequence). This CDR3 spans 12 amino acids. CDR3 coding DNA: TGTGCCAGCAGCTATGGGGGCTACGGCTACACCTTC. Translated, it gives CASSYGGYGYTF.

To note about this clonotype: One end of the junction fails to match germline, which may point to a read error. The chain has TRBV6-4 and TRBJ1-4, with TRBD1 identical over 9 bases. The CDR3 sequence is 12 residues long. In germline, CDR1 is MRHNA, CDR2 SNTAGT. CDR3 sequence (DNA): TGCGCCCTCGGGACAGGGAGGGAAAAACTGTTTTTT. This sequence encodes CALGTGREKLFF.

The V gene is TRBV7-9, the J gene TRBJ1-1; TRBD1 is a possible D gene (5 bases). V was cut by 5 bases and J by 6 bases, with 13 bases left in between. CDR3 length: 13 residues. CDR1 and CDR2 from the germline V gene are SEHNR and FQNEAQ (reference sequence). The CDR3 nucleotides read TGTGCCAGCAGCCAAGAAGTAGGGGCTGAAGCTTTCTTT. Its protein is CASSQEVGAEAFF. The full variable domain, in which reference TRBV7-9 and TRBJ1-1 provide the parts outside the CDR3, is DTGVSQNPRHKITKRGQNVTFRCDPISEHNRLYWYRQTLGQGPEFLTYFQNEAQLEKSRLLSDRFSAERPKGSFSTLEIQRTEQGDSAMYLCASSQEVGAEAFFGQGTRLTVV.

This clonotype occurred many times. The chain links TRBV6-5 to TRBJ2-7; 12 bases fit TRBD1. Trimming took 6 bases from V and 5 from J; bases not matched to a gene: 8. This CDR3 is built from 15 residues. CDR1 is MNHEY, CDR2 SVGAGI, per germline. The CDR3 protein is CASRGGDRGLHEQYF. DNA for the CDR3: TGTGCCAGCAGGGGGGGGGACAGGGGGCTGCACGAGCAGTACTTC.

CDR3: CASSSTGAVGSPLHF. As DNA, the CDR3 is TGTGCCAGCAGCTCTACCGGGGCCGTGGGGTCACCCCTCCACTTT. The chain links TRBV7-9 to TRBJ1-6, with D perhaps matching TRBD1 (5 bases). Per the germline V gene, CDR1 is SEHNR and CDR2 is FQNEAQ (reference sequence). The CDR3 is 15 residues long. V lost 4 bases and J 10 bases, leaving 17 bases between the germline ends.

The chain has TRBV7-2 and TRBJ2-1, with TRBD2 identical over 9 bases. Germline V gene data show CDR1 as SGHTA and CDR2 as FQGNSA. This CDR3 is built from 15 residues. The V and J ends lost 5 bases and 4 bases, in that order; junction bases with no gene match: 6. CDR3 region: CASSRRTSVYNEQFF. DNA for the CDR3: TGTGCCAGCAGCCGCCGGACTAGCGTGTACAATGAGCAGTTCTTC.

The V gene is TRBV10-3, the J gene TRBJ2-3; TRBD2 matches 11 bases. CDR1 is ENHRY, CDR2 SYGVKD, per germline. The trim removed 0 bases at V and 5 bases at J, leaving 7 bases unmatched. The CDR3 is 17 amino acids. The CDR3 loop reads CAISESLAGGGEDTQYF. The CDR3 coding sequence is TGTGCCATCAGTGAGTCCCTAGCGGGGGGCGGGGAAGATACGCAGTATTTT.

The chain combines TRBV6-1 with TRBJ2-5; the D gene is possibly TRBD2 (6 bases). Germline CDR1 reads MNHNS; CDR2 reads SASEGT. V lost 6 bases and J lost 7, with 15 bases in between. The CDR3 is 13 amino acids. The CDR3 DNA reads as TGTGCCAGCAGCCCTCGGGGGACTGGGACCCAGTACTTC. It yields the protein CASSPRGTGTQYF.

The genes are TRBV6-2 or TRBV6-3 and TRBJ2-2; TRBD1 aligns across 8 bases. There are 17 residues in the CDR3. With 4 bases clipped from V and 1 base from J, the junction kept 8 bases outside the gene matches. The germline gives CDR1 MNHEY, CDR2 SVGEGT. The CDR3 DNA sequence: TGTGCCAGCAGTTCGCAAAGGACAGGGCGGAACACCGGGGAGCTGTTTTTT. Translating gives CASSSQRTGRNTGELFF.

Regarding this clonotype: The junction shows a germline mismatch at one end, possibly a read error. The chain carries TRBV5-1 and TRBJ2-2, with a possible D match to TRBD2 (5 bases). From germline, CDR1 is SGHRS and CDR2 YFSETQ. The CDR3 is 15 residues long. CDR3 DNA sequence: TGCGCCAGCAGCTTGCGGGGAACGAACACCGGGGAGCTGTCTTTT. It specifies CASSLRGTNTGELSF.

The V gene is TRBV10-3, the J gene TRBJ1-2; possible D gene TRBD1, 5 bases. V shed 6 bases and J shed 8 bases, with 13 bases lying between them. This CDR3 contains 12 residues. Germline V lookup: CDR1 ENHRY, CDR2 SYGVKD. This chain's CDR3 is CAIRGTVWGYTF. In nucleotides, the CDR3 is TGTGCCATCAGGGGGACTGTTTGGGGCTACACCTTC.

The sample holds a few counts of this clonotype. The chain recombines TRBV7-6 with TRBJ2-2; TRBD2 might be the D (5 bases). CDR1 and CDR2 (germline): SGHVS, FNYEAQ. Trimming took off 4 bases at V and 7 bases at J, with 19 bases between the two ends. The CDR3 runs to 16 residues. The CDR3 coding sequence is TGTGCCAGCAGCTGGGCTCCGGGAAAAGAGGGCGGGGAGCTGTTTTTT. Amino acid sequence: CASSWAPGKEGGELFF. The whole variable domain, filled in from reference TRBV7-6 and TRBJ2-2, reads GAGVSQSPRYKVTKRGQDVALRCDPISGHVSLYWYRQALGQGPEFLTYFNYEAQQDKSGLPNDRFSAERPEGSISTLTIQRTEQRDSAMYRCASSWAPGKEGGELFFGEGSRLTVL.

This clonotype was detected only a few times. This chain uses TRBV15 with TRBJ1-2; D not certain. V lost 1 base to trimming and J lost 8 bases, with 20 bases between them. This CDR3 has 16 amino acids. In germline, CDR1 is LNHNV, CDR2 YYDKDF (reference sequence). CDR3 region: CATSRGVAGRLRGYTF. The CDR3 nucleotides are TGTGCCACCAGCAGAGGGGTGGCAGGCCGCCTAAGGGGCTACACCTTC.

The CDR3 bases are TGCGCCAGCAGCCCGGGGACTTCACGCACAGATACGCAGTATTTT. Translation gives CASSPGTSRTDTQYF. The J gene is TRBJ2-3, the V gene TRBV5-1; possible D gene TRBD2, 6 bases. This CDR3 is built from 15 residues. The germline V and J ends were trimmed by 4 bases and 1 base, with 13 bases remaining between them. Germline CDR1 and CDR2: SGHRS and YFSETQ. The entire variable domain, with the rest obtained from reference TRBV5-1 and TRBJ2-3, is as follows: KAGVTQTPRYLIKTRGQQVTLSCSPISGHRSVSWYQQTPGQGLQFLFEYFSETQRNKGNFPGRFSGRQFSNSRSEMNVSTLELGDSALYLCASSPGTSRTDTQYFGPGTRLTVL.

The rearrangement uses TRBV5-4 and TRBJ2-7; TRBD1 agrees at 8 bases. Germline V CDR1 and CDR2: SGHNT, YYREEE (reference sequence). J lost 5 bases, V lost 4 bases, and 8 bases had no gene match. The CDR3 loop spans 14 amino acids. CDR3 in DNA: TGTGCCAGCAGCCCGGAAGGACAGGGAAACGAGCAGTACTTC. This sequence encodes CASSPEGQGNEQYF.

This clonotype was counted a few times. The chain links TRBV27 to TRBJ2-5; 8 bases fit TRBD2. CDR3 length equals 13 residues. The junction had 6 bases not matched to a gene; V was cut back by 8 bases and J by 4 bases. Germline values: CDR1 MNHEY, CDR2 SMNVEV (reference sequence). CDR3 nucleotides: TGTGCCAGCGCCCGGGGGGGTGGAGAGACCCAGTACTTC. It encodes CASARGGGETQYF.

The chain is built from TRBV6-1 and TRBJ2-6; the D gene could be TRBD1 or TRBD2 (5 bases each). The CDR3 covers 15 residues. Germline CDR1 and CDR2: MNHNS and SASEGT. Deletions cut 6 bases from V and 4 bases from J, with 13 bases between. In DNA, the CDR3 is TGTGCCAGCAGGGCCTCAGGGACGGGGGCCAACGTCCTGACTTTC. Translating it yields CASRASGTGANVLTF.

This clonotype has just a few counts. The rearrangement links TRBV18 to TRBJ1-2; the D gene is possibly TRBD1 (5 bases). V was cut by 3 bases and J by 4 bases, with 6 bases left in between. This CDR3 comprises 12 residues. Germline V gene sequence: CDR1 KGHSH, CDR2 LQKENI. For the CDR3, the DNA is TGTGCCAGCTCACCGGGGGTCTATGGCTACACCTTC. The encoded protein is CASSPGVYGYTF.

The gene calls are TRBV5-1 and TRBJ1-4; no reliable D call. CDR1 is SGHRS and CDR2 is YFSETQ in the germline V gene. Trimming shortened V by 1 base and J by 3 bases, and 7 bases separated the two germline ends. The CDR3 is 14 amino acids. The CDR3 protein is CASSLREANEKLFF. In DNA form, the CDR3 reads TGCGCCAGCAGCTTGAGGGAGGCTAATGAAAAACTGTTTTTT.

This clonotype is medium-sized by share. The chain recombines TRBV19 with TRBJ2-1, with 9 bases aligning to TRBD2. Per the germline V gene, CDR1 is LNHDA and CDR2 is SQIVND (reference sequence). The CDR3 covers 18 residues. The J segment lost 4 bases and the V segment lost 10 bases, leaving 20 bases of the junction unmatched. The DNA for the CDR3 is TGTGCCACCGATCCCGCCGGCGGGGGGGCCCCTAGTTACAATGAGCAGTTCTTC. This gives the protein CATDPAGGGAPSYNEQFF.

The chain has TRBV11-3 and TRBJ1-4; D possibly corresponds to TRBD1 (6 bases). The V gene's germline CDR1 is SGHNT and CDR2 YENEEA. Trimming cost V 5 bases and J 0 bases, with 13 bases left between them. The CDR3 is 16 residues long. This CDR3 is CASSRGQYPTNEKLFF. The CDR3 nucleotides read TGTGCCAGCAGCCGCGGACAGTACCCAACTAATGAAAAACTGTTTTTT.

This clonotype was seen a few times. The chain carries TRBV24-1 and TRBJ2-1, with D hard to call. Trimming cost V 0 bases and J 10 bases, with 15 bases left between them. Germline V gives CDR1 KGHDR, CDR2 SFDVKD. The CDR3 has 15 residues. The CDR3 sequence is CATSDLLVGFREQFF. For the CDR3, the DNA is TGTGCCACCAGTGATTTGCTTGTCGGGTTTCGAGAGCAGTTCTTC.

The chain has TRBV6-5 and TRBJ1-1, with D uncertain. Deletions cut 0 bases from V and 5 bases from J, with 7 bases between. Per germline, CDR1 MNHEY and CDR2 SVGAGI. The CDR3 totals 13 residues. CDR3 amino acids: CASSYSPRTEAFF. The CDR3 DNA is TGTGCCAGCAGTTACTCCCCCCGGACTGAAGCTTTCTTT.

The rearrangement joins TRBV6-5 to TRBJ2-1, with 10 bases lining up with TRBD1. The CDR3 is made up of 14 amino acids. The trim removed 2 bases at V and 6 bases at J, leaving 1 base unmatched. Germline V CDR1 and CDR2: MNHEY, SVGAGI. The CDR3 nucleotides read TGTGCCAGCAGTTACGGACAGGGGGGCAATGAGCAGTTCTTC. Protein product: CASSYGQGGNEQFF.